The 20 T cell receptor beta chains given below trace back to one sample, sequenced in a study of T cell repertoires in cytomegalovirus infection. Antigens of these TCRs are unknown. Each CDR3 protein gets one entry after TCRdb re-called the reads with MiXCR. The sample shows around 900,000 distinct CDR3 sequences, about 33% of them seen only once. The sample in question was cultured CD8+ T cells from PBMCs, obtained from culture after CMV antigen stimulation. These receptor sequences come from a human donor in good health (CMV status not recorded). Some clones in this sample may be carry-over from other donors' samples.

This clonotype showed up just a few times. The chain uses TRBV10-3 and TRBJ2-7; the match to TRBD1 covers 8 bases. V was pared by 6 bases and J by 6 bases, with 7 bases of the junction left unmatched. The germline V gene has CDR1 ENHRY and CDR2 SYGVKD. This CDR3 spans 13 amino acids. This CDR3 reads CAIRVDREGEQYF. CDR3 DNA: TGTGCCATCAGGGTGGACAGGGAAGGCGAGCAGTACTTC.

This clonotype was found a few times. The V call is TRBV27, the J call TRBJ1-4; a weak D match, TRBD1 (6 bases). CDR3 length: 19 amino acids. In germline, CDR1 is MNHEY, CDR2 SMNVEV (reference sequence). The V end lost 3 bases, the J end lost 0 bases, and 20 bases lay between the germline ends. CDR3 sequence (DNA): TGTGCCAGCAGTTTCTCACAGGGCGGGGGTGGAACAACTAATGAAAAACTGTTTTTT. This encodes CASSFSQGGGGTTNEKLFF.

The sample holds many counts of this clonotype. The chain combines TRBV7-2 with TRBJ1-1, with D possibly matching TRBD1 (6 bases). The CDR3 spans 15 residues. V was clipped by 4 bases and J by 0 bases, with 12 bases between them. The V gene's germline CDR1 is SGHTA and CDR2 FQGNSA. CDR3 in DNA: TGTGCCAGCAGCTCCCGGGACAAATTGAACACTGAAGCTTTCTTT. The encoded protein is CASSSRDKLNTEAFF. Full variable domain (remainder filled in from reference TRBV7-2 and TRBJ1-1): GAGVSQSPSNKVTEKGKDVELRCDPISGHTALYWYRQSLGQGLEFLIYFQGNSAPDKSGLPSDRFSAERTGGSVSTLTIQRTQQEDSAVYLCASSSRDKLNTEAFFGQGTRLTVV.

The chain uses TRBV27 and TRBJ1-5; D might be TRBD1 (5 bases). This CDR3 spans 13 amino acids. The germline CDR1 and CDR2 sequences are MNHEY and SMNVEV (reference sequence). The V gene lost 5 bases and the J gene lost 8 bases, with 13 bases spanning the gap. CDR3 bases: TGTGCCAGCAGTAGCGCAGGGTTGAAGCCCCAGCATTTT. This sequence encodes CASSSAGLKPQHF.

This chain's CDR3 is CASSNDPNYGYTF. CDR3 in DNA: TGTGCCAGTAGTAACGATCCTAACTATGGCTACACCTTC. The genes are TRBV19 and TRBJ1-2; D not certain. The V end was cut by 4 bases, the J end by 0 bases, with 6 bases between. The CDR3 loop spans 13 amino acids. Germline lookup yields CDR1 LNHDA and CDR2 SQIVND (reference sequence). The full variable domain, with the rest looked up from reference TRBV19 and TRBJ1-2, is DGGITQSPKYLFRKEGQNVTLSCEQNLNHDAMYWYRQDPGQGLRLIYYSQIVNDFQKGDIAEGYSVSREKKESFPLTVTSAQKNPTAFYLCASSNDPNYGYTFGSGTRLTVV.

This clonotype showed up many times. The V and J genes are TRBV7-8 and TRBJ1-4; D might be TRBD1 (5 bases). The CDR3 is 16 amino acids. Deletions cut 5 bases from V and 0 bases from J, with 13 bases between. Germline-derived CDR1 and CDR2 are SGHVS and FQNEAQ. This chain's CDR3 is CASSPTTGATNEKLFF. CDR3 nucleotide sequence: TGTGCCAGCAGCCCTACCACAGGCGCAACTAATGAAAAACTGTTTTTT.

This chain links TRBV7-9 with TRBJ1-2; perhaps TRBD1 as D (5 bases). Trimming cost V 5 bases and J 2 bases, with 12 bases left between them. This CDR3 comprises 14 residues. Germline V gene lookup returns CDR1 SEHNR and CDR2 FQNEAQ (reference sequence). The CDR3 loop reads CASSLTEGNYGYTF. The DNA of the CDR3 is TGTGCCAGCAGCCTTACTGAGGGGAACTATGGCTACACCTTC. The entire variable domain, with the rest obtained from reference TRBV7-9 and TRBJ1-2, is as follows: DTGVSQNPRHKITKRGQNVTFRCDPISEHNRLYWYRQTLGQGPEFLTYFQNEAQLEKSRLLSDRFSAERPKGSFSTLEIQRTEQGDSAMYLCASSLTEGNYGYTFGSGTRLTVV.

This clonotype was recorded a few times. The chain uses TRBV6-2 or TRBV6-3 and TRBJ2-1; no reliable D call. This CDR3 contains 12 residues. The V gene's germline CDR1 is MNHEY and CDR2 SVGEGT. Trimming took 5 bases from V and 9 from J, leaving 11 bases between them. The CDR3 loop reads CASSNGISEQFF. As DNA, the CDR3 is TGTGCCAGCAGTAATGGCATTAGTGAGCAGTTCTTC.

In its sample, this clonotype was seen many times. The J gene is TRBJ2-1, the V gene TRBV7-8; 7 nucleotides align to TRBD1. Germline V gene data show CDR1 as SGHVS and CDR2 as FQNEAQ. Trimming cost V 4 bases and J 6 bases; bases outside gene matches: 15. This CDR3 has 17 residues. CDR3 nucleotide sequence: TGTGCCAGCAGCTCTACAGGGGCCATCGCGGTGGGCAATGAGCAGTTCTTC. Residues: CASSSTGAIAVGNEQFF.

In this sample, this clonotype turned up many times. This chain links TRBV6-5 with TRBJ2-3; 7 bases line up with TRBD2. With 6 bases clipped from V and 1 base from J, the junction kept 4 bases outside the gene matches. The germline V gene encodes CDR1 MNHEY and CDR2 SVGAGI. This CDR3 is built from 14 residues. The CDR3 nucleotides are TGTGCCAGCAGCTACGCGGGGGGCACAGATACGCAGTATTTT. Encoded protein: CASSYAGGTDTQYF.

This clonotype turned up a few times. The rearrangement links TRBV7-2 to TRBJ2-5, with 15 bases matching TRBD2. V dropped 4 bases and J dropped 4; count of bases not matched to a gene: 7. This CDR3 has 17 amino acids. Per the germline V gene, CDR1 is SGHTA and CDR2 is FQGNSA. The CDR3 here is CASSSGTSGGRGETQYF. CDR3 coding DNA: TGTGCCAGCAGCTCTGGGACTAGCGGGGGGCGGGGAGAGACCCAGTACTTC.

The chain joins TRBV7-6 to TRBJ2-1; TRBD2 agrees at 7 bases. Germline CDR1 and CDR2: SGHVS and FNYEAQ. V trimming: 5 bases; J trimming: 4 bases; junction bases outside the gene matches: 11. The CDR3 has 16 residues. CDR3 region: CASSVRPSGDYNEQFF. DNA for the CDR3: TGTGCCAGCAGCGTTAGACCTAGCGGAGATTACAATGAGCAGTTCTTC.

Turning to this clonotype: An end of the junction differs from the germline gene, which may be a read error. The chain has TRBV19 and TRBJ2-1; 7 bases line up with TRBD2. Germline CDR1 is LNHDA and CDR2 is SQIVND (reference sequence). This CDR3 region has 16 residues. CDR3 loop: CVSSHAGGRAYNEQFF. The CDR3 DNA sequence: TGTGTCAGTAGCCATGCCGGGGGGAGGGCCTACAATGAGCAGTTCTTC.

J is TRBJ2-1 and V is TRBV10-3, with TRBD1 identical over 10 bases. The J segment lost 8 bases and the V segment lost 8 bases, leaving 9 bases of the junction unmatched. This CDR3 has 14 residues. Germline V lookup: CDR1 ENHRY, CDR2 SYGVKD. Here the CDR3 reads CAILGTGVVDEQFF. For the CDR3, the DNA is TGTGCCATCCTCGGGACAGGGGTTGTAGATGAGCAGTTCTTC.

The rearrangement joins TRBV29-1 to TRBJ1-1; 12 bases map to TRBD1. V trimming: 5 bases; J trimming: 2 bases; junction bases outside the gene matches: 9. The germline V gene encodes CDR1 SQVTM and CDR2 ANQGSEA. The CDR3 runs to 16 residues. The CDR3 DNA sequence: TGCAGCGTTTGGGACAGGGGGCAGACCACCAACACTGAAGCTTTCTTT. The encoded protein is CSVWDRGQTTNTEAFF.

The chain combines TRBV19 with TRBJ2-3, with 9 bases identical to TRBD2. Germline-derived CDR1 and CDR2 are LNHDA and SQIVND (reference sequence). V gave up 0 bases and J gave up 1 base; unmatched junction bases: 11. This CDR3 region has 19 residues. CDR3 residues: CASSIDDPPAGGGTDTQYF. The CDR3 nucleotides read TGTGCCAGTAGTATAGATGATCCCCCGGCGGGGGGGGGCACAGATACGCAGTATTTT.

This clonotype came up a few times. The CDR3 spells CASSRGPLGGREKLFF. For the CDR3, the DNA is TGTGCCAGCAGCCGGGGCCCTTTGGGGGGCCGGGAAAAACTGTTTTTT. The rearrangement uses TRBV11-2 and TRBJ1-4, with TRBD1 as a possible D gene (6 bases). The CDR3 extends over 16 amino acids. V shed 5 bases and J shed 8 bases, with 21 bases lying between them. Germline V gene sequence: CDR1 SGHAT, CDR2 FQNNGV.

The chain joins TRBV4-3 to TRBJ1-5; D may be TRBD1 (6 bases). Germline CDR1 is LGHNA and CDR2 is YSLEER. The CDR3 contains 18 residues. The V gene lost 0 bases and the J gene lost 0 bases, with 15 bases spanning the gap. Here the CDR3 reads CASSQEIVGQISNQPQHF. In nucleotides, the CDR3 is TGCGCCAGCAGCCAAGAGATTGTAGGACAGATTAGCAATCAGCCCCAGCATTTT.

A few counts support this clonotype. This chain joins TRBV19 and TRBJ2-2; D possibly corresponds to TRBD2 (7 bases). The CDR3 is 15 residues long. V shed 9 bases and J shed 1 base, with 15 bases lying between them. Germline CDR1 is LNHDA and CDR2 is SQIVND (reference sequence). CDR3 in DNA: TGTGCCAGCCGGAGGGGGGGACTGAACACCGGGGAGCTGTTTTTT. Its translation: CASRRGGLNTGELFF.

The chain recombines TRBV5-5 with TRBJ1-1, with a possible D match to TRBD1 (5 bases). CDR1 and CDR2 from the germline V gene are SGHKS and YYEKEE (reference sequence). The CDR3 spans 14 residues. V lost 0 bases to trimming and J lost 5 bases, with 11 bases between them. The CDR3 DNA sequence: TGTGCCAGCAGCTTGGGACAGCCGAGAACTGAAGCTTTCTTT. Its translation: CASSLGQPRTEAFF.